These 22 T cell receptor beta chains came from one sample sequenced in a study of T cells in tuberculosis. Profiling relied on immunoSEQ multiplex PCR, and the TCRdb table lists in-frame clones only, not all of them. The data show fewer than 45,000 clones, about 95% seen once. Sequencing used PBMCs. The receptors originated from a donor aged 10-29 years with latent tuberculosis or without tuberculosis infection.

This CDR3 is CASSLVSAYQPQHF. The CDR3 DNA reads as TGTGCCAGCAGCTTAGTTAGTGCCTATCAGCCCCAGCATTTT. The V and J genes are TRBV7-2 and TRBJ1-5; D remains unclear. Looked up from germline, CDR1 is SGHTA and CDR2 is FQGNSA. V was trimmed by 1 base and J by 5 bases, leaving 9 bases between them. This CDR3 is 14 amino acids long.

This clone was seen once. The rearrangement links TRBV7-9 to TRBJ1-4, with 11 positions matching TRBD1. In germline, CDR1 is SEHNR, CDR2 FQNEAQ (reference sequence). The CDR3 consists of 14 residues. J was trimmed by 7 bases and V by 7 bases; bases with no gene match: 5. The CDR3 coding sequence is TGTGCCAGCACCCGGACAGGGGGCCTTGAAAAACTGTTTTTT. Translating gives CASTRTGGLEKLFF.

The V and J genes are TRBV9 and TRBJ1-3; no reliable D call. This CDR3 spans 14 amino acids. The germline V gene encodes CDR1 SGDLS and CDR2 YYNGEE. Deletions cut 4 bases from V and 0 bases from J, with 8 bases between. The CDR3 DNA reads TGTGCCAGCAGCCAACAGAGCTCTGGAAACACCATATATTTT. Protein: CASSQQSSGNTIYF.

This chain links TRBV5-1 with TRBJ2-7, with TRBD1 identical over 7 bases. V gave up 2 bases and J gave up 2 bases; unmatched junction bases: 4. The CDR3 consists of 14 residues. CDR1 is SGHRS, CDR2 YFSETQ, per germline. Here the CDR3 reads CASSFRDSTYEQYF. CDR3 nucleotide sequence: TGCGCCAGCAGCTTCCGGGACAGTACCTACGAGCAGTACTTC. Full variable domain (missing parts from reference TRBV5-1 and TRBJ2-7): KAGVTQTPRYLIKTRGQQVTLSCSPISGHRSVSWYQQTPGQGLQFLFEYFSETQRNKGNFPGRFSGRQFSNSRSEMNVSTLELGDSALYLCASSFRDSTYEQYFGPGTRLTVT.

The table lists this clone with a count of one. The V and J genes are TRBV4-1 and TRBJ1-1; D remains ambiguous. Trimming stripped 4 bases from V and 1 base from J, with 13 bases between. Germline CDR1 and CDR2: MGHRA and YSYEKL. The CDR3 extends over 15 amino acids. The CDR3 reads CASSPSASANTEAFF. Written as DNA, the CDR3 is TGCGCCAGCAGCCCCAGTGCTAGTGCGAACACTGAAGCTTTCTTT.

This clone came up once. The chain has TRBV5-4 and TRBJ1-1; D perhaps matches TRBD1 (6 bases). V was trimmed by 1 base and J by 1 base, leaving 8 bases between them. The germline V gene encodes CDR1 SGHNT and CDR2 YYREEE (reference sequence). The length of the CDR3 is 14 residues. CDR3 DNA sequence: TGTGCCAGCAGCTTGCAGGGGCAGAACACTGAAGCTTTCTTT. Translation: CASSLQGQNTEAFF.

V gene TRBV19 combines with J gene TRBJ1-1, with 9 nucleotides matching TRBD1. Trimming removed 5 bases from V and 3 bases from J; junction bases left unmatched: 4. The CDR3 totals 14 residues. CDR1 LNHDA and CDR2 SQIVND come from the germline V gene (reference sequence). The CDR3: CASSVTGGHTEAFF. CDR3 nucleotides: TGTGCCAGTAGTGTAACAGGGGGCCACACTGAAGCTTTCTTT.

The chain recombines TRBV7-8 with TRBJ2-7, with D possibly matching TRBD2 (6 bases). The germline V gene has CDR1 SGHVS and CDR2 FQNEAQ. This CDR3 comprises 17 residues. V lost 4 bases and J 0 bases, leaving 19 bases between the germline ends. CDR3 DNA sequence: TGTGCCAGCAGCTCCCTCATGCGGGGCCATAGCTCCTACGAGCAGTACTTC. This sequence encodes CASSSLMRGHSSYEQYF.

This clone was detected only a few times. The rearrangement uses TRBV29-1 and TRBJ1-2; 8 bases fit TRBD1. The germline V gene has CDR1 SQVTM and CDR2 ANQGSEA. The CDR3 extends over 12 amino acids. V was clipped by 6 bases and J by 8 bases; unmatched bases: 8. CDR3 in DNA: TGCAGCGTCCACGGACAGGGAGGCGGCTACACCTTC. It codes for CSVHGQGGGYTF.

The CDR3 reads CASRGSGFTEAFF. Written as DNA, the CDR3 is TGCGCCAGCAGGGGATCAGGGTTCACTGAAGCTTTCTTT. The chain employs TRBV5-1 and TRBJ1-1; tentative D call: TRBD1 (5 bases). The CDR3 consists of 13 residues. Germline V CDR1 and CDR2: SGHRS, YFSETQ. V was clipped by 5 bases and J by 4 bases, with 12 bases between them. Full variable domain (missing parts from reference TRBV5-1 and TRBJ1-1): KAGVTQTPRYLIKTRGQQVTLSCSPISGHRSVSWYQQTPGQGLQFLFEYFSETQRNKGNFPGRFSGRQFSNSRSEMNVSTLELGDSALYLCASRGSGFTEAFFGQGTRLTVV.

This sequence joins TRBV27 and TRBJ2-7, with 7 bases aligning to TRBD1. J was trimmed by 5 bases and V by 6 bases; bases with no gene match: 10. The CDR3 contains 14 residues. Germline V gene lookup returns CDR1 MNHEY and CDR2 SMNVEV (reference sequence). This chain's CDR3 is CASSLRDSDNEQYF. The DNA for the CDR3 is TGTGCCAGCAGCCTCCGGGACAGCGATAACGAGCAGTACTTC.

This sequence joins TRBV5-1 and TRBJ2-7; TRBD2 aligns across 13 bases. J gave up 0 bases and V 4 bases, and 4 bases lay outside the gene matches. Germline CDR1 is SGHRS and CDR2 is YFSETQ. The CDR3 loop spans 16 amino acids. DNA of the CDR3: TGCGCCAGCAGCCGGGGACTAGCGGGGAGCTCCTACGAGCAGTACTTC. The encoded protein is CASSRGLAGSSYEQYF.

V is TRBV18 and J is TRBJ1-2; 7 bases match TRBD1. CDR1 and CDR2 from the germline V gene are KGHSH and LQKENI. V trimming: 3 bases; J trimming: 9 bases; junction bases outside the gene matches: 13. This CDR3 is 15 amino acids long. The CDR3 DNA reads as TGTGCCAGCTCACCCTCCGGACAGGATTTAAGTAGCTACACCTTC. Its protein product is CASSPSGQDLSSYTF.

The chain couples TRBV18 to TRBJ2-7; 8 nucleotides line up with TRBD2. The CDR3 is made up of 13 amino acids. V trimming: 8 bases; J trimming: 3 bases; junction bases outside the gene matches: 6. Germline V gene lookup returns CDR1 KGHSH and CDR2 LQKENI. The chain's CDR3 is CASREGLLYEQYF. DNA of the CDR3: TGTGCCAGCCGGGAGGGGTTGCTCTACGAGCAGTACTTC.

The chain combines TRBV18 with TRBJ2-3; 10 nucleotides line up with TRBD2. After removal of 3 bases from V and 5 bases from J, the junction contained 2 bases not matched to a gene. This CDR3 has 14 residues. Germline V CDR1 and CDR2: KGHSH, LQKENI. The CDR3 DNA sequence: TGTGCCAGCTCACCGGGACTAGCGAAAGATACGCAGTATTTT. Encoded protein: CASSPGLAKDTQYF.

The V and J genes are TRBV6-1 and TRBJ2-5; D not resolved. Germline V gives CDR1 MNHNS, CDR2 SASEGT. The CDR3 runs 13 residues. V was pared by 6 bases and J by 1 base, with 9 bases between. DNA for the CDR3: TGTGCCAGCAGGTTTCCGGTCCAAGAGACCCAGTACTTC. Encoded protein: CASRFPVQETQYF.

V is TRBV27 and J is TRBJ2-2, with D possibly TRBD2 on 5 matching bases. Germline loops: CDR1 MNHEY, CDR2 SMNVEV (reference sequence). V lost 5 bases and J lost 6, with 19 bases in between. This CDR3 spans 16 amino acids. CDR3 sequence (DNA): TGTGCCAGCAGTCTCCAGGACTTCACAGTTGCCGGGGAGCTGTTTTTT. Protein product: CASSLQDFTVAGELFF.

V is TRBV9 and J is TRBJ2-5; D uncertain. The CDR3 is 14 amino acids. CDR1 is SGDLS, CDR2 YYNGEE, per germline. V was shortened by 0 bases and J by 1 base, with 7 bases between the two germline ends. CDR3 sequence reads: CASSVDGPQETQYF. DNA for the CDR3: TGTGCCAGCAGCGTAGATGGCCCCCAAGAGACCCAGTACTTC.

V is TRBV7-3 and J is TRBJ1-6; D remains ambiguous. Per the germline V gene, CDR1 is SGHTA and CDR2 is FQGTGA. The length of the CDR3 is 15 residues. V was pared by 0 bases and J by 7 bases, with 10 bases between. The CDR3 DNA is TGTGCCAGCAGCTTAACGAACGACTTCAATTCACCCCTCCACTTT. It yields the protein CASSLTNDFNSPLHF.

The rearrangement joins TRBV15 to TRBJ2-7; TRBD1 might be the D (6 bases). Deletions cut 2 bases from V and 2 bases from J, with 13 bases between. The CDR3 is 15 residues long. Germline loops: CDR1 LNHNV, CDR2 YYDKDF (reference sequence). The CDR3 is CATSRSDRPPYEQYF. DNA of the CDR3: TGTGCCACCAGCAGATCTGACAGGCCTCCCTACGAGCAGTACTTC.

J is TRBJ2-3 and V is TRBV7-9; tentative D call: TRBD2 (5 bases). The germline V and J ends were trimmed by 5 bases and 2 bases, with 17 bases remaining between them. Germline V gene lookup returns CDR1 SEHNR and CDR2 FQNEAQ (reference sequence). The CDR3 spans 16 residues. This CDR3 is CASSPLAVLVTDTQYF. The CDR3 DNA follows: TGTGCCAGCAGCCCACTGGCCGTACTAGTCACAGATACGCAGTATTTT. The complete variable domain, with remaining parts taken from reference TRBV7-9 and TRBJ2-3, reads DTGVSQNPRHKITKRGQNVTFRCDPISEHNRLYWYRQTLGQGPEFLTYFQNEAQLEKSRLLSDRFSAERPKGSFSTLEIQRTEQGDSAMYLCASSPLAVLVTDTQYFGPGTRLTVL.

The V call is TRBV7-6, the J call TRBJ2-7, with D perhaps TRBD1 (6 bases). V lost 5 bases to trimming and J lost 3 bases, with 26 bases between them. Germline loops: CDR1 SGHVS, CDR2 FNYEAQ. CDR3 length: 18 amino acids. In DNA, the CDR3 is TGTGCCAGCAGCCTCGGACAGTTAAGCGTCGGCTATAACTACGAGCAGTACTTC. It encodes CASSLGQLSVGYNYEQYF.